The sample holds a few counts of the clone carrying this TCR beta chain. Its antigen is as yet unknown. This record comes from a study of cytomegalovirus exposure and HLA in healthy donors. The PCR employed 60 Vbeta primers together with 13 Jbeta primers. Libraries were prepared by immunoSEQ multiplex PCR; TCRdb keeps only in-frame clonotypes and omits some of them. The sample has over 200,000 clones, 70% to 85% seen once. The CDR3 sequence is 14 residues long. The V and J ends lost 4 bases and 7 bases respectively, with 15 bases between them. Germline values: CDR1 SGHRS, CDR2 YFSETQ. Study-level findings and limits: From TCR beta sequences, most subjects' HLA-A and HLA-B alleles were reportedly predicted accurately. Among TCR beta chains, those listed as cytomegalovirus-associated numbered 164. Associated with HLA alleles at 0.05 false discovery rate in a later analysis were around 17,000 TCR beta sequences. An ancestry cluster, one associated with Asian ancestry, reportedly showed fewer N-insertions than the 666-donor mean in a later analysis.

V usage is TRBV5-1 and J usage is TRBJ2-1, with a possible D match to TRBD2 (6 bases). Sequencing used PBMCs. The receptor was isolated from a woman aged 55-70 years in good health and CMV-seropositive. The CDR3 here is CASSGWDAGNEQFF. The CDR3 region has the DNA TGCGCCAGCAGCGGTTGGGACGCGGGGAATGAGCAGTTCTTC.